The 15 T cell receptor beta chains reported below all come from one sample, sequenced in a study of identical twins' blood T cells. Via MiXCR, TCRdb re-called the 5' RACE reads, giving one row per CDR3 protein. The table lists 300,000 to 400,000 distinct CDR3 sequences, around 30% of them singletons, with roughly 5.5% in the top ten. Sequencing was carried out using PBMCs. The source of these receptors is a woman aged 18-55 years in good health.

CDR3 residues: CASSLDRGGYNEQFF. CDR3 nucleotides: TGTGCCAGCAGTTTGGACAGGGGGGGTTACAATGAGCAGTTCTTC. This sequence joins TRBV12-3 or TRBV12-4 and TRBJ2-1; 10 positions match TRBD1. J was trimmed by 4 bases and V by 3 bases; bases with no gene match: 3. CDR3 length: 15 amino acids.

This clonotype was seen more than once but under ten times. The rearrangement uses TRBV20-1 and TRBJ2-1, with 7 nucleotides matching TRBD2. Per the germline V gene, CDR1 is DFQATT and CDR2 is SNEGSKA (reference sequence). CDR3 length: 13 amino acids. V lost 8 bases and J lost 0; bases outside the gene matches: 4. CDR3 in amino acids: CSPLADSYNEQFF. The CDR3 nucleotides read TGCAGTCCTCTAGCGGACTCCTACAATGAGCAGTTCTTC.

This rearrangement joins TRBV7-9 to TRBJ1-6; D gene uncertain. Germline V gene data show CDR1 as SEHNR and CDR2 as FQNEAQ (reference sequence). The CDR3 totals 12 residues. V lost 3 bases to trimming and J lost 5 bases, with 2 bases between them. The CDR3 DNA is TGTGCCAGCAGCTTTCATAATTCACCCCTCCACTTT. Its translation: CASSFHNSPLHF.

J is TRBJ2-7 and V is TRBV6-2 or TRBV6-3, with D tentatively TRBD1 or TRBD2 (5 bases each). The CDR3 totals 11 residues. Per germline, CDR1 MNHEY and CDR2 SVGEGT. The CDR3 DNA follows: TGTGCTACCGGGACCACCTACGAGCAGTACTTC. It translates to CATGTTYEQYF.

This clonotype was found many times. The chain employs TRBV2 and TRBJ2-1; 9 nucleotides align to TRBD2. The V and J ends lost 7 bases and 4 bases, in that order; junction bases with no gene match: 8. This CDR3 spans 15 amino acids. Germline lookup yields CDR1 SNHLY and CDR2 FYNNEI. CDR3 loop: CASTDFAGGYNEQFF. The CDR3 region has the DNA TGTGCCAGCACCGACTTTGCGGGGGGGTACAATGAGCAGTTCTTC.

DNA for the CDR3: TGCAGCGGAAAGGACAGGGAGCACGGCTACACCTTC. Translated: CSGKDREHGYTF. The chain joins TRBV29-1 to TRBJ1-2; 8 bases fit TRBD1. The CDR3 is 12 amino acids. CDR1 and CDR2 (germline): SQVTM, ANQGSEA. V shed 7 bases and J 8 bases; nucleotides not matched to a gene: 9.

In the case of this clonotype: At one end the junction does not follow the germline gene, possibly because of a read error. The V and J genes are TRBV5-1 and TRBJ2-3; the D gene could be TRBD1 or TRBD2 (5 bases each). This CDR3 contains 14 residues. CDR1 SGHRS and CDR2 YFSETQ come from the germline V gene. CDR3 bases: TGCGCCAGCAGTTTGGGACGGGACACAGATACGCAGTATTTT. Its translation: CASSLGRDTDTQYF.

The V gene is TRBV28, the J gene TRBJ2-5; D possibly uses TRBD1 or TRBD2 (5 bases each). CDR3 length: 14 residues. Trimming pared 4 bases from V and 1 base from J, leaving 10 bases between. CDR1 and CDR2 (germline): MDHEN, SYDVKM. Here the CDR3 DNA reads TGTGCCAGCAGTTACCGGGACGGCCAAGAGACCCAGTACTTC. Its protein is CASSYRDGQETQYF.

On this clonotype itself: This sequence may be a read error, since a much larger clone differs from it by one base. As DNA, the CDR3 is TGTGCCAGCAGCCTCGGACCCCCGGACACAGATACGCTGTATTTT. As protein: CASSLGPPDTDTLYF. The chain recombines TRBV6-6 with TRBJ2-3, with a tentative D call TRBD1 (5 bases). This CDR3 is built from 15 residues. Germline V gives CDR1 MNHNY, CDR2 SVGAGI (reference sequence).

This chain links TRBV20-1 with TRBJ1-1; D remains unclear. V was pared by 0 bases and J by 1 base, with 9 bases between. The germline V gene has CDR1 DFQATT and CDR2 SNEGSKA (reference sequence). The CDR3 has 14 amino acids. The CDR3, as DNA: TGCAGTGCTAGAGATTACCGAAGGAACACTGAAGCTTTCTTT. Translated, it gives CSARDYRRNTEAFF.

This clonotype was seen more than once but under ten times. The J gene is TRBJ2-1, the V gene TRBV20-1; 7 bases line up with TRBD2. Trimming cost V 4 bases and J 5 bases; bases outside gene matches: 8. Germline V gives CDR1 DFQATT, CDR2 SNEGSKA (reference sequence). This CDR3 has 14 residues. The CDR3 loop is CSAKGLDPHNEQFF. Here the CDR3 DNA reads TGCAGTGCTAAAGGACTAGATCCGCACAATGAGCAGTTCTTC.

There are a few counts of this clonotype. The chain uses TRBV15 and TRBJ1-1; possible D gene TRBD1, 5 bases. CDR3 length equals 12 residues. The germline V gene encodes CDR1 LNHNV and CDR2 YYDKDF (reference sequence). Trimming took off 8 bases at V and 3 bases at J, with 10 bases between the two ends. The CDR3 sequence: CATRGEDTEAFF. For the CDR3, the DNA is TGTGCCACCCGGGGGGAGGACACTGAAGCTTTCTTT.

This clonotype was observed a few times. The gene calls are TRBV20-1 and TRBJ1-1, with TRBD1 matching 7 bases. Unmatched junction bases numbered 7, after V lost 6 bases and J lost 3 bases. This CDR3 comprises 13 residues. Germline V lookup: CDR1 DFQATT, CDR2 SNEGSKA (reference sequence). This CDR3 reads CSATRGWYTEAFF. In nucleotides, the CDR3 is TGCAGTGCAACCAGGGGGTGGTACACTGAAGCTTTCTTT.

Comment on this clonotype: At one boundary the junction diverges from the germline segment, which might be a read error. The chain's CDR3 is CAISERADEKPFF. As DNA, the CDR3 is TGTGCCATCAGTGAGAGAGCGGACGAAAAACCGTTTTTT. The J gene is TRBJ1-4, the V gene TRBV10-3, with no clear D. CDR1 is ENHRY and CDR2 is SYGVKD in the germline V gene. The CDR3 has 13 residues.

V usage is TRBV20-1 and J usage is TRBJ1-1, with 8 positions matching TRBD1. The germline V gene encodes CDR1 DFQATT and CDR2 SNEGSKA (reference sequence). V was clipped by 6 bases and J by 6 bases; unmatched bases: 6. This CDR3 is built from 12 residues. The CDR3 nucleotides are TGCAGTGCGGATCCAGGGGGCGCTGAAGCTTTCTTT. This gives the protein CSADPGGAEAFF.